This T cell receptor (beta chain) was sequenced in a study of blood T cell repertoires in COVID-19 (dated by TCRdb to 2020 to 2022). About the full investigation: Samples covering the acute and convalescent phases of COVID-19 were provided by collaborators in the United States, Italy and Spain. The repertoires were released in a freely available public database intended as a resource for research on the immune response to SARS-CoV-2. The material from the prospective study consisted of cDNA or gDNA derived from T cells, B-cell-depleted T cells, or PBMCs. The samples were drawn from the first 160 participants of the ongoing ImmuneRACE study and from 1,200 or so subjects provided by 6 global collaborators. The sample metadata nearly always contained a de-identified subject ID, COVID-19 status, age in years and sex. Deeply sampled blood TCRbeta repertoires from subjects exposed to, actively infected with, or recovered from COVID-19 were included in the dataset. Where HLA class I and class II types were available, the types were taken from metadata supplied by the sample provider, not from assay-based typing.

TCRbeta CDR3 regions were amplified from genomic DNA by means of the immunoSEQ Assay, a bias-controlled multiplex PCR. Under the source paper's analysis protocol: The number of nucleated cells in each sample was estimated by amplification of reference gene primers within the assay. To quantify the absolute abundance of each unique TCRbeta CDR3 rearrangement, sequence reads were collapsed and filtered. Productive Simpson clonality was computed per sample as the square root of Simpson's diversity index over productive rearrangements. Sourced from immuneACCESS, this table was stored by TCRdb with only in-frame sequences that have V and J called. A share of the clones is absent; for the studies checked, an unresolved V gene accounts for under half, and the remainder has no known explanation. For V, J and clone size, that table is used; D and trimming come from the DNA. This sample holds around 150,000 clones; approximately 80% were observed only once. The ten largest make up under 10% of the sample.

Concerning this clone: This clone's antigen is unknown. No base-level quality is on record; no much larger clone is a single base apart.

Each collaborating institution followed its own protocols to collect whole blood in K2EDTA tubes. Collaborator samples were shipped for TCRbeta analysis as frozen whole blood, isolated PBMCs, or DNA extracted from either sample type. The investigation overall reported the following: Clinical and demographic metadata were provided uncurated, with the amount varying by source and participant.

V and J are truncated by 5 bases and 6 bases respectively, leaving an intervening sequence of 7 bases. CDR1 and CDR2 are drawn from the germline V gene: MDHEN, SYDVKM. Reading from cysteine to phenylalanine, the CDR3 counts 12 amino acids. The retained sequence is limited to the CDR3, 36 bases, with the frame set at the first base. The rearranged chain carries TRBV28 and TRBJ2-2; the D gene is perhaps TRBD2, on 5 matching bases. Sequencing input: peripheral blood. The TCR was taken from a woman of 80 years or more in a cohort sampled during active or convalescent COVID-19. The bases read TGTGCCAGCAGTCGCGGGTCCGGGGAGCTGTTTTTT. It codes for CASSRGSGELFF.